Listed below are T cell receptor beta chains from one sample, sequenced in a study of T cell responses to AZD1222 COVID-19 vaccine. The method was immunoSEQ multiplex PCR; TCRdb's version includes in-frame clones alone and lacks a portion of them. The sample has around 140,000 clones, about nine tenths seen once. The sample here was peripheral blood, taken 28 days after the second AZD1222 dose. These receptors all come from an adult who received the AZD1222 COVID-19 vaccine. Both conserved end residues are trimmed from each CDR3. A D gene is named only where the DNA matches it firmly. The size field is filled for only some rows; it gives once, few, many or a size class.

d_call clone_size v_call cdr3_aa
. . TRBV3-1/TRBV3-2 ASSQEARGSGNTDTQY
. . TRBV29-1 SVVVGRGHEQF
. . TRBV11-2 ASSLGNRYEQY
TRBD2 . TRBV10-2 ASSPAISGGNEQF
TRBD1 . TRBV28 ASSQTGESNGYT
TRBD1 . TRBV28 ASRNQGANQPQH
. . TRBV28 ASIPRWASEQY
TRBD1 . TRBV12-3/TRBV12-4 ASSRRTGNGYT
. once TRBV9 ASSVDPGLNTEAF
TRBD1 . TRBV19 ASSKGGQGNTGELF
. few TRBV5-4 ASSTGLPLGVTGELF
. . TRBV18 ASSPQTGAKNIQY
TRBD1 . TRBV28 ASSRQGWEGYT
. once TRBV5-6 ASTFQGRSSYEQY
TRBD1 . TRBV5-5 ASSHTGDSRGYT
. . TRBV6-5 ASSRGYSYNEQF
TRBD1 . TRBV6-2/TRBV6-3 ASSYRQGFGQPQH
. . TRBV28 ASSSESSYNSPLH
. . TRBV28 ASTGGRQQY
TRBD1 . TRBV6-5 ASYPGQGVDQPQH
TRBD1 . TRBV7-2 ASSLGQGAFEQY
. . TRBV28 ASSLMVQGAGLYGYT
TRBD2 . TRBV4-2 ASSQDPTGGGADTQY